This TCR beta chain comes out of a study of CD8 T cells in Susac syndrome. Findings of the study overall: In its TCR sequencing and HLA analysis, the study acknowledged that the number of individuals was relatively small.

The CDR3 loop spans 22 amino acids. Trimming left V 4 bases short and J 4 bases short, with 35 bases between. TCR beta from blood CD8+ and CD4+ T cells was sequenced. The CD8+ and CD4+ T cells were isolated magnetically using a negative isolation approach, whereas the TEMRA cells were enriched by FACS. As to this clonotype: Its antigen is as yet unknown.

Reverse transcription of roughly 0.5 to 1 ug RNA was carried out with random hexamers. Across 54 Vbeta and 13 Jbeta, immunoSEQ multiplex PCR amplified TCR beta CDR3. MiXCR, run by TCRdb on the immunoSEQ multiplex PCR reads, gives a single entry per CDR3 protein. The repertoire holds a few hundred thousand distinct CDR3 sequences, with more than 80% as singletons. J is TRBJ2-1 and V is TRBV12-3 or TRBV12-4; D perhaps matches TRBD2 (9 bases). Sequenced: CD8+ T cells from PBMCs. The sequence came from a human donor with multiple sclerosis. This CDR3 is CASSSDRGNDKFLAGSYNEQFF. The CDR3 region has the DNA TGTGCCAGCAGTTCCGACAGGGGAAATGATAAGTTTCTAGCGGGGTCTTACAATGAGCAGTTCTTC.